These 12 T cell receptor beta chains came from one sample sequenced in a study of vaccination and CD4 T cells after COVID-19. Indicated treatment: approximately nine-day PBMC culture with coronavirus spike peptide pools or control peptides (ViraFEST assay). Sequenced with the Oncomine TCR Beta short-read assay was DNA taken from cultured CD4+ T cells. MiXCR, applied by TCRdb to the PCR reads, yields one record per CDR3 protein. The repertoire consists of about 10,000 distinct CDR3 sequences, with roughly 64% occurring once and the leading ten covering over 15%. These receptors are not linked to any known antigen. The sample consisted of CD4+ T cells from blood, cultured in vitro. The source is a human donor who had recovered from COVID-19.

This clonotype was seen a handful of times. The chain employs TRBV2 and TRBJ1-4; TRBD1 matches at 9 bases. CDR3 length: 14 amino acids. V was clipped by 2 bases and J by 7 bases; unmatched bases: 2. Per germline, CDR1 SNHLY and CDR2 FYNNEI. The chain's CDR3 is CASSETGGIEKLFF. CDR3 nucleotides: TGTGCCAGCAGTGAAACAGGGGGCATTGAAAAACTGTTTTTT.

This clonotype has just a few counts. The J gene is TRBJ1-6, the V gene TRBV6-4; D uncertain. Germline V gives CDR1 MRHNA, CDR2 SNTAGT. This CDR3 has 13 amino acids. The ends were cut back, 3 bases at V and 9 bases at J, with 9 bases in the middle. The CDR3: CASSDISGSPLHF. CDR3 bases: TGTGCCAGCAGTGATATATCGGGTTCACCCCTCCACTTT.

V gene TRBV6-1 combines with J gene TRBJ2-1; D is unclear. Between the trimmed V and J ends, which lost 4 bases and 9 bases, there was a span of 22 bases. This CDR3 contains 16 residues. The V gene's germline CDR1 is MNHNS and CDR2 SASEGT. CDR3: CASSASSLPRVGEQFF. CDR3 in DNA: TGTGCCAGCAGTGCTAGTTCACTACCCCGGGTGGGTGAGCAGTTCTTC.

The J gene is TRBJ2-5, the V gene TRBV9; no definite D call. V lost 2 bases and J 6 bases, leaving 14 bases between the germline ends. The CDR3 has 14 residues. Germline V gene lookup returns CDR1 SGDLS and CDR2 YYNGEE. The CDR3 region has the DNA TGTGCCAGCAGCGTCGGCGGCGCCGGTCAGACCCAGTACTTC. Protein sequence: CASSVGGAGQTQYF.

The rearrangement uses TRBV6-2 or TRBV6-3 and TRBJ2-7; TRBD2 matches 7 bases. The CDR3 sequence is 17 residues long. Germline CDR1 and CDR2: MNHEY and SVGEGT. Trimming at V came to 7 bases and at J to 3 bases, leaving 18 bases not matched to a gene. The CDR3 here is CASNPLGPSGLLYEQYF. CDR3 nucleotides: TGTGCCAGCAACCCACTGGGACCTAGCGGACTACTCTACGAGCAGTACTTC.

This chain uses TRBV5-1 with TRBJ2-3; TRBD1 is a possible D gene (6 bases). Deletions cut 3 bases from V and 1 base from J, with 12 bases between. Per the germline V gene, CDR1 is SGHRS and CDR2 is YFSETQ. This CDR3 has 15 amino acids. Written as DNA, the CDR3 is TGCGCCAGCAGCTGGAACAGGGTACGCACAGATACGCAGTATTTT. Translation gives CASSWNRVRTDTQYF.

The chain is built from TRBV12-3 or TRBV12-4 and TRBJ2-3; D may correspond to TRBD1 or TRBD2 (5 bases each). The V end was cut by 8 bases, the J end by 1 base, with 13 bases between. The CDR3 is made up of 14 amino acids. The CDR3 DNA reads TGTGCCAGCGACAGTCGAGGGGGCACAGATACGCAGTATTTT. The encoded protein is CASDSRGGTDTQYF.

CDR3 in amino acids: CASSSPPGPRRNTEAFF. In DNA form, the CDR3 reads TGCGCCAGCAGCTCCCCTCCAGGGCCACGAAGGAACACTGAAGCTTTCTTT. The chain couples TRBV5-1 to TRBJ1-1; TRBD1 is a possible D gene (5 bases). Germline CDR1 and CDR2: SGHRS and YFSETQ. This CDR3 spans 17 amino acids. V was clipped by 3 bases and J by 1 base, with 19 bases between them.

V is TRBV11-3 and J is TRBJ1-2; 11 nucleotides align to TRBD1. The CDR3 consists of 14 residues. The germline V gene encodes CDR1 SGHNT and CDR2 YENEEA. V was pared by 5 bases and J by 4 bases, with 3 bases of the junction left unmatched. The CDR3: CASSKGQGAYGYTF. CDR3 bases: TGTGCCAGCAGCAAAGGACAGGGGGCCTATGGCTACACCTTC. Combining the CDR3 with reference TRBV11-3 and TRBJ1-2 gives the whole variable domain EAGVVQSPRYKIIEKKQPVAFWCNPISGHNTLYWYLQNLGQGPELLIRYENEEAVDDSQLPKDRFSAERLKGVDSTLKIQPAELGDSAVYLCASSKGQGAYGYTFGSGTRLTVV.

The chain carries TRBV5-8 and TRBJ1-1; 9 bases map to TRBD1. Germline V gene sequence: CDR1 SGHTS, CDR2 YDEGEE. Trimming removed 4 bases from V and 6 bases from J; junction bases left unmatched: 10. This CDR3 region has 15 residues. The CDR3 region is CASSPARDRVAEAFF. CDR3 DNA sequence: TGTGCCAGCAGCCCAGCCCGGGACAGGGTCGCTGAAGCTTTCTTT.

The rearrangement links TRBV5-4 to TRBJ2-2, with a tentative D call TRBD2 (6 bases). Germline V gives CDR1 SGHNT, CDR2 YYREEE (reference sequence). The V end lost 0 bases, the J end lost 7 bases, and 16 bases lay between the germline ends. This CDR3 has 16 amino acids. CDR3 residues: CASSLAGGQKGGELFF. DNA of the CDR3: TGTGCCAGCAGCTTGGCCGGGGGTCAAAAGGGCGGGGAGCTGTTTTTT. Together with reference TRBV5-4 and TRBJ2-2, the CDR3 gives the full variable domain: ETGVTQSPTHLIKTRGQQVTLRCSSQSGHNTVSWYQQALGQGPQFIFQYYREEENGRGNFPPRFSGLQFPNYSSELNVNALELDDSALYLCASSLAGGQKGGELFFGEGSRLTVL.

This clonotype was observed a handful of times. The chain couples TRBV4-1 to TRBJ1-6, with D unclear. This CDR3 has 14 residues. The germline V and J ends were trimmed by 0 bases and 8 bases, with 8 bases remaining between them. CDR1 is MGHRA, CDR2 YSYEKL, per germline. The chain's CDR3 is CASSQDRRDSPLHF. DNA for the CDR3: TGCGCCAGCAGCCAAGATCGCCGGGATTCACCCCTCCACTTT.